The 31 T cell receptor beta chains presented below share a single source sample, sequenced in a study of control samples from healthy donors and cancer patients. Clones were read by immunoSEQ multiplex PCR, and TCRdb kept only the in-frame ones, dropping some. The table shows 150,000 to 200,000 clones, with around nine tenths occurring only once. The sample was blood. All receptors come from a man younger than 30 in good health.

The rearrangement links TRBV4-3 to TRBJ1-2; D unclear. The CDR3 is 15 amino acids. The V gene's germline CDR1 is LGHNA and CDR2 YSLEER. V shed 0 bases and J shed 5 bases, with 13 bases lying between them. The DNA for the CDR3 is TGCGCCAGCAGCCAAGATGCGGGCAGTAGGTATGGCTACACCTTC. Its protein is CASSQDAGSRYGYTF.

The sample holds one count of this clone. The chain uses TRBV6-6 and TRBJ1-5; no clear D gene. The germline V and J ends were trimmed by 0 bases and 0 bases, with 9 bases remaining between them. Germline values: CDR1 MNHNY, CDR2 SVGAGI (reference sequence). The CDR3 runs to 16 residues. The CDR3 nucleotides read TGTGCCAGCAGTTACTCGAACTCGGGTAGCAATCAGCCCCAGCATTTT. It is translated as CASSYSNSGSNQPQHF.

The J gene is TRBJ2-7, the V gene TRBV30; the match to TRBD1 covers 9 bases. CDR3 length equals 14 residues. The germline V gene encodes CDR1 GTSNPN and CDR2 SVGIG (reference sequence). The trim removed 4 bases at V and 3 bases at J, leaving 7 bases unmatched. In nucleotides, the CDR3 is TGTGCCTGGAACCCGGACAGGGGTATCTACGAGCAGTACTTC. Its protein product is CAWNPDRGIYEQYF. Looking up the rest from reference TRBV30 and TRBJ2-7 gives the full variable domain: SQTIHQWPATLVQPVGSPLSLECTVEGTSNPNLYWYRQAAGRGLQLLFYSVGIGQISSEVPQNLSASRPQDRQFILSSKKLLLSDSGFYLCAWNPDRGIYEQYFGPGTRLTVT.

The rearrangement links TRBV2 to TRBJ2-3; weak D call: TRBD2 (6 bases). This CDR3 is built from 14 residues. Trimming removed 5 bases at V and 2 bases at J, with 11 bases between. Germline lookup yields CDR1 SNHLY and CDR2 FYNNEI. For the CDR3, the DNA is TGTGCCAGCAGTCTCAGCGGGTACACAGATACGCAGTATTTT. It translates to CASSLSGYTDTQYF.

V gene TRBV5-6 combines with J gene TRBJ1-1; D is unclear. Trimming removed 3 bases from V and 0 bases from J, with 15 bases in between. Germline V lookup: CDR1 SGHDT, CDR2 YYEEEE. The CDR3 sequence is 16 residues long. This chain's CDR3 is CASSSNGGRMNTEAFF. The CDR3 DNA reads TGTGCCAGCAGCTCCAACGGCGGAAGGATGAACACTGAAGCTTTCTTT. Based on the CDR3 plus reference TRBV5-6 and TRBJ1-1, the full variable domain is DAGVTQSPTHLIKTRGQQVTLRCSPKSGHDTVSWYQQALGQGPQFIFQYYEEEERQRGNFPDRFSGHQFPNYSSELNVNALLLGDSALYLCASSSNGGRMNTEAFFGQGTRLTVV.

This clone was recorded only once. At one end the junction does not follow the germline gene, possibly because of a read error. The chain has TRBV7-2 and TRBJ1-6; D unclear. CDR1 is SGHTA and CDR2 is FQGNSA in the germline V gene. The CDR3 consists of 16 residues. The CDR3 coding sequence is TGTGCCAGCAGCTTAGGGAGCGTGGGTTATAGTTCACCCCTCCACTTT. Encoded protein: CASSLGSVGYSSPLHF.

This clone is categorized as medium-sized. The V gene is TRBV6-5, the J gene TRBJ2-7, with TRBD1 matching 7 bases. Germline V gene lookup returns CDR1 MNHEY and CDR2 SVGAGI. V gave up 8 bases and J gave up 3 bases; unmatched junction bases: 7. The CDR3 consists of 13 residues. The CDR3 sequence is CASRLRDSYEQYF. DNA for the CDR3: TGTGCCAGCCGACTTCGGGACAGCTACGAGCAGTACTTC.

This clone was recorded once. J is TRBJ1-1 and V is TRBV12-3 or TRBV12-4; D gene unclear. V lost 4 bases and J lost 1, with 7 bases in between. The CDR3 is 13 residues long. The CDR3 is CASSSTENTEAFF. The CDR3 DNA reads TGTGCCAGCAGTTCGACGGAGAACACTGAAGCTTTCTTT.

This clone was picked up a small number of times. In the same sample, other DNA sequences code for this CDR3. V and J are TRBV28 and TRBJ1-6, with D perhaps TRBD1 (6 bases). Germline loops: CDR1 MDHEN, CDR2 SYDVKM. With 1 base removed from V and 1 base from J, the gap between germline ends came to 14 bases. The CDR3 is made up of 18 amino acids. As DNA, the CDR3 is TGTGCCAGCAGTTTATCCAGGGGACTAGGGTCCTATAATTCACCCCTCCACTTT. The encoded protein is CASSLSRGLGSYNSPLHF. The full variable domain, rest sourced from reference TRBV28 and TRBJ1-6, is DVKVTQSSRYLVKRTGEKVFLECVQDMDHENMFWYRQDPGLGLRLIYFSYDVKMKEKGDIPEGYSVSREKKERFSLILESASTNQTSMYLCASSLSRGLGSYNSPLHFGNGTRLTVT.

This clone was recorded a few times. This chain uses TRBV11-3 with TRBJ1-1; no clear D. CDR1 SGHNT and CDR2 YENEEA come from the germline V gene. V was pared by 3 bases and J by 1 base, with 6 bases between. This CDR3 comprises 13 residues. In nucleotides, the CDR3 is TGTGCCAGCAGCTTCAACAAGAACACTGAAGCTTTCTTT. Protein product: CASSFNKNTEAFF.

On this clone itself: Distinct nucleotide sequences in the sample also encode this CDR3. V is TRBV5-1 and J is TRBJ2-1; D might be TRBD1 or TRBD2, each matching 5 bases. The CDR3 extends over 12 amino acids. Looked up from germline, CDR1 is SGHRS and CDR2 is YFSETQ. The V end lost 0 bases, the J end lost 7 bases, and 5 bases lay between the germline ends. The DNA of the CDR3 is TGCGCCAGCAGCTTGGGGGGGAATGAGCAGTTCTTC. Amino acids: CASSLGGNEQFF.

The gene calls are TRBV5-4 and TRBJ2-1; D tentatively reads TRBD1 or TRBD2 (5 bases each). CDR3 length: 15 residues. Trimming removed 3 bases at V and 3 bases at J, with 13 bases between. The V gene's germline CDR1 is SGHNT and CDR2 YYREEE (reference sequence). The CDR3 protein is CASSYLRDGYNEQFF. The CDR3 region has the DNA TGTGCCAGCAGCTACCTACGGGACGGCTACAATGAGCAGTTCTTC.

This clone was picked up a small number of times. The chain carries TRBV19 and TRBJ2-2, with 7 bases fitting TRBD1. V lost 1 base, J lost 1 base, and 3 bases stayed unmatched. CDR1 is LNHDA, CDR2 SQIVND, per germline (reference sequence). The CDR3 has 16 amino acids. The CDR3 DNA reads TGTGCCAGTAGTATAGCGACAGGGAAGAACACCGGGGAGCTGTTTTTT. It yields the protein CASSIATGKNTGELFF.

This chain connects TRBV30 to TRBJ2-7, with 8 positions matching TRBD1. With V trimmed by 2 bases and J by 4 bases, 7 bases remained unmatched. This CDR3 comprises 14 residues. Per germline, CDR1 GTSNPN and CDR2 SVGIG (reference sequence). The DNA for the CDR3 is TGTGCCTGGAGTCACGCCAGGACAGGGTACGAGCAGTACTTC. Its translation: CAWSHARTGYEQYF.

The rearrangement links TRBV7-2 to TRBJ1-2, with a weak D call TRBD1 (6 bases). This CDR3 comprises 14 residues. V lost 5 bases, J lost 8 bases, and 18 bases lay in between. CDR1 SGHTA and CDR2 FQGNSA come from the germline V gene. CDR3 nucleotides: TGTGCCAGCAGCGCACATACAGGGTCAGTCGGCTACACCTTC. Translation: CASSAHTGSVGYTF.

This clone was observed at least ten times. The gene calls are TRBV6-6 and TRBJ1-2, with D perhaps matching TRBD1 (5 bases). CDR1 and CDR2 from the germline V gene are MNHNY and SVGAGI (reference sequence). This CDR3 region has 15 residues. The V gene lost 2 bases and the J gene lost 1 base, with 11 bases spanning the gap. The CDR3 is CASSYGRGINYGYTF. CDR3 DNA sequence: TGTGCCAGCAGTTACGGGAGGGGAATTAACTATGGCTACACCTTC.

This clone was detected only once. V usage is TRBV5-6 and J usage is TRBJ2-7, with D unresolved. The length of the CDR3 is 15 residues. Trimming removed 1 base from V and 0 bases from J, with 11 bases in between. Per the germline V gene, CDR1 is SGHDT and CDR2 is YYEEEE. Here the CDR3 reads CASSLTVTSSYEQYF. CDR3 DNA sequence: TGTGCCAGCAGCTTGACTGTCACGAGCTCCTACGAGCAGTACTTC.

This rearrangement joins TRBV5-1 to TRBJ1-1; no firm D call. CDR1 and CDR2 (germline): SGHRS, YFSETQ. The CDR3 extends over 13 amino acids. V lost 4 bases to trimming and J lost 1 base, with 8 bases between them. CDR3 in DNA: TGCGCCAGCAGCGTGGACGGGAACACTGAAGCTTTCTTT. Translation: CASSVDGNTEAFF.

The chain couples TRBV5-4 to TRBJ2-5; 7 bases are a match to TRBD2. Trimming removed 4 bases from V and 3 bases from J; junction bases left unmatched: 3. The germline V gene encodes CDR1 SGHNT and CDR2 YYREEE (reference sequence). CDR3 size: 13 residues. CDR3 sequence: CASSLRGEETQYF. The CDR3 bases are TGTGCCAGCAGCCTTCGGGGGGAAGAGACCCAGTACTTC. The full variable domain, rest sourced from reference TRBV5-4 and TRBJ2-5, is ETGVTQSPTHLIKTRGQQVTLRCSSQSGHNTVSWYQQALGQGPQFIFQYYREEENGRGNFPPRFSGLQFPNYSSELNVNALELDDSALYLCASSLRGEETQYFGPGTRLLVL.

This chain connects TRBV28 to TRBJ2-3; 13 bases are shared with TRBD2. V shed 5 bases and J 11 bases; nucleotides not matched to a gene: 7. The CDR3 length is 14 residues. Germline-derived CDR1 and CDR2 are MDHEN and SYDVKM. CDR3 residues: CASSGTSGGALQYF. The CDR3 nucleotides read TGTGCCAGCAGTGGAACTAGCGGGGGGGCATTGCAGTATTTT.

CDR3 coding DNA: TGTGCCAGCAGCTTACAGACAGGGCGGACTGAAGCTTTCTTT. This codes for CASSLQTGRTEAFF. This sequence joins TRBV7-9 and TRBJ1-1; 7 nucleotides line up with TRBD1. Looked up from germline, CDR1 is SEHNR and CDR2 is FQNEAQ (reference sequence). The CDR3 loop spans 14 amino acids. The trim removed 2 bases at V and 5 bases at J, leaving 5 bases unmatched. Using reference TRBV7-9 and TRBJ1-1 for the parts outside the CDR3, the full variable domain is DTGVSQNPRHKITKRGQNVTFRCDPISEHNRLYWYRQTLGQGPEFLTYFQNEAQLEKSRLLSDRFSAERPKGSFSTLEIQRTEQGDSAMYLCASSLQTGRTEAFFGQGTRLTVV.

This chain links TRBV7-3 with TRBJ1-2; D is uncertain. The CDR3 contains 13 residues. V was shortened by 3 bases and J by 0 bases, with 5 bases between the two germline ends. Germline V CDR1 and CDR2: SGHTA, FQGTGA. This CDR3 reads CASSFSANYGYTF. DNA of the CDR3: TGTGCCAGCAGCTTTTCAGCTAACTATGGCTACACCTTC.

The chain links TRBV28 to TRBJ2-1, with D perhaps TRBD1 or TRBD2 (5 bases each). Per germline, CDR1 MDHEN and CDR2 SYDVKM. V was shortened by 8 bases and J by 7 bases, with 9 bases between the two germline ends. The CDR3 contains 11 residues. This CDR3 is CASSGTNEQFF. The CDR3 DNA sequence: TGTGCCAGCTCAGGGACGAATGAGCAGTTCTTC.

This CDR3 reads CASSLLQVSNQPQHF. CDR3 coding DNA: TGTGCCAGCAGTTTACTGCAGGTGAGCAATCAGCCCCAGCATTTT. The chain is built from TRBV28 and TRBJ1-5, with D unclear. The CDR3 length is 15 residues. Germline assignment: CDR1 MDHEN and CDR2 SYDVKM. V lost 2 bases and J lost 1, with 9 bases in between.

The gene calls are TRBV12-3 or TRBV12-4 and TRBJ2-2; tentatively, D is TRBD2 (6 bases). V dropped 7 bases and J dropped 5 bases, with 11 bases sitting between them. The length of the CDR3 is 13 residues. CDR3 sequence: CASTLAGTGELFF. The CDR3 coding sequence is TGTGCCAGCACCCTGGCGGGAACCGGGGAGCTGTTTTTT.

The chain is built from TRBV5-6 and TRBJ1-2, with 9 bases fitting TRBD1. The CDR3 has 15 amino acids. The V and J ends lost 7 bases and 3 bases, in that order; junction bases with no gene match: 10. Germline CDR1 is SGHDT and CDR2 is YYEEEE. Here the CDR3 DNA reads TGTGCCAGCGGCGAAACCACAGGGGGCGACTATGGCTACACCTTC. Translation: CASGETTGGDYGYTF.

The rearrangement joins TRBV7-3 to TRBJ1-2; D gene uncertain. This CDR3 region has 14 residues. V was clipped by 5 bases and J by 4 bases, with 14 bases between them. Germline V gives CDR1 SGHTA, CDR2 FQGTGA. The CDR3 reads CASSPLQISYGYTF. CDR3 DNA: TGTGCCAGCAGCCCCCTACAGATATCCTATGGCTACACCTTC.

The rearrangement links TRBV7-9 to TRBJ1-6; 9 bases are a match to TRBD1. CDR1 SEHNR and CDR2 FQNEAQ come from the germline V gene (reference sequence). The CDR3 is 14 amino acids. Germline trimming cut 4 bases from V and 7 bases from J; bases unmatched to any gene: 2. CDR3 loop: CASSSQGANSPLHF. CDR3 in DNA: TGTGCCAGCAGCTCACAGGGGGCGAATTCACCCCTCCACTTT.

The chain employs TRBV7-2 and TRBJ2-1; D remains unclear. V lost 1 base, J lost 4 bases, and 11 bases lay in between. CDR1 SGHTA and CDR2 FQGNSA come from the germline V gene. The CDR3 sequence is 15 residues long. The CDR3 reads CASSLGENRYNEQFF. CDR3 DNA sequence: TGTGCCAGCAGCTTAGGAGAAAACCGTTACAATGAGCAGTTCTTC.

This rearrangement joins TRBV7-9 to TRBJ1-2; 9 bases are a match to TRBD1. Losses at the gene ends were 4 bases for V and 8 bases for J; bases not matched to a gene: 5. Germline CDR1 SEHNR, CDR2 FQNEAQ (reference sequence). The CDR3 runs 13 residues. The CDR3 loop is CASSYRTGDGYTF. The CDR3 DNA follows: TGTGCCAGCAGCTATCGGACAGGGGACGGCTACACCTTC.

The gene calls are TRBV4-3 and TRBJ1-2, with a weak D call TRBD1 (6 bases). V lost 4 bases, J lost 1 base, and 16 bases lay in between. The germline V gene has CDR1 LGHNA and CDR2 YSLEER. The CDR3 has 16 amino acids. CDR3 residues: CASSLELGQINYGYTF. The CDR3 DNA sequence: TGCGCCAGCAGCCTCGAACTAGGACAGATTAACTATGGCTACACCTTC.